This entry lists 16 T cell receptor beta chains sequenced from one sample in a study of T-cell reconstitution after alpha-beta-depleted transplantation in children. Unique molecular identifiers tagged the TCRbeta library. TCRdb recomputed calls from the PCR reads with MiXCR, one row per CDR3 protein. The data hold about 200,000 distinct CDR3 sequences, with around 7.7% observed a single time. The specimen was PBMCs, mostly from graft donor cells, collected 360 days after TCRalphabeta/CD19-depleted stem cell transplant. The origin of the receptors is a male patient aged 2 to 9 who had a stem cell transplant for acute myeloid leukemia, so the T cells may come from the graft donor.

This clonotype was seen many times. The chain recombines TRBV5-1 with TRBJ2-7; D gene ambiguous. The CDR3 spans 12 residues. The V end was cut by 3 bases, the J end by 3 bases, with 7 bases between. Germline CDR1 is SGHRS and CDR2 is YFSETQ. This CDR3 reads CASSSSIYEQYF. The CDR3 nucleotides read TGCGCCAGCAGCTCCTCGATCTACGAGCAGTACTTC. The entire variable domain, with the rest obtained from reference TRBV5-1 and TRBJ2-7, is as follows: KAGVTQTPRYLIKTRGQQVTLSCSPISGHRSVSWYQQTPGQGLQFLFEYFSETQRNKGNFPGRFSGRQFSNSRSEMNVSTLELGDSALYLCASSSSIYEQYFGPGTRLTVT.

The V call is TRBV30, the J call TRBJ2-3; 8 bases align to TRBD2. V trimming: 2 bases; J trimming: 3 bases; junction bases outside the gene matches: 4. The CDR3 is 14 residues long. The germline V gene has CDR1 GTSNPN and CDR2 SVGIG (reference sequence). Here the CDR3 reads CAWSTGGATDTQYF. For the CDR3, the DNA is TGTGCCTGGAGTACCGGGGGGGCAACAGATACGCAGTATTTT.

V gene TRBV12-3 or TRBV12-4 combines with J gene TRBJ2-3; TRBD2 matches 10 bases. This CDR3 contains 15 residues. V lost 7 bases to trimming and J lost 4 bases; unmatched junction nucleotides: 8. The CDR3 protein is CASTKSGGESDTQYF. The CDR3 nucleotides are TGTGCCAGCACCAAGAGCGGGGGGGAGTCAGATACGCAGTATTTT.

The chain employs TRBV9 and TRBJ2-3; D is perhaps TRBD1 or TRBD2 (5 bases each). The germline V gene encodes CDR1 SGDLS and CDR2 YYNGEE. CDR3 length: 15 residues. Trimming removed 4 bases at V and 2 bases at J, with 14 bases between. The CDR3 coding sequence is TGTGCCAGCAGCCCTGGGACCCGAGCCACAGATACGCAGTATTTT. This encodes CASSPGTRATDTQYF.

This clonotype was seen a handful of times. J is TRBJ2-2 and V is TRBV20-1; possibly TRBD1 for D (5 bases). Germline CDR1 DFQATT, CDR2 SNEGSKA (reference sequence). The CDR3 covers 14 residues. V was trimmed by 1 base and J by 6 bases, leaving 12 bases between them. The CDR3 loop is CSARAQVDPGELFF. The CDR3 coding sequence is TGCAGTGCTAGAGCACAGGTCGATCCCGGGGAGCTGTTTTTT.

In its sample, this clonotype was seen many times. This sequence joins TRBV2 and TRBJ2-5; the D gene is possibly TRBD2 (5 bases). The germline V gene has CDR1 SNHLY and CDR2 FYNNEI. Trimming took 7 bases from V and 14 from J, leaving 17 bases between them. The CDR3 extends over 11 amino acids. As DNA, the CDR3 is TGTGCCAGCACTATTTCGACTAACGGATACTTC. Translation: CASTISTNGYF.

The DNA of the CDR3 is TGTGCCAGCAGTCCGCACGGTGTTGGGGGAAAAAATCAGCCCCAGCATTTT. Amino acid sequence: CASSPHGVGGKNQPQHF. The chain has TRBV12-3 or TRBV12-4 and TRBJ1-5; possibly TRBD1 for D (5 bases). The CDR3 sequence is 17 residues long. The V end was cut by 5 bases, the J end by 4 bases, with 21 bases between.

This clonotype appeared many times. The chain recombines TRBV28 with TRBJ1-5; tentative D call: TRBD1 (5 bases). Trimming took off 5 bases at V and 5 bases at J, with 13 bases between the two ends. The germline CDR1 and CDR2 sequences are MDHEN and SYDVKM. The CDR3 is made up of 14 amino acids. DNA of the CDR3: TGTGCCAGCAGTCCCTCGTCGGGGCATCAGCCCCAGCATTTT. Translating gives CASSPSSGHQPQHF.

The rearrangement joins TRBV12-3 or TRBV12-4 to TRBJ2-1; D ambiguous. This CDR3 is 13 amino acids long. The germline V and J ends were trimmed by 0 bases and 7 bases, with 7 bases remaining between them. The chain's CDR3 is CASSLADPNEQFF. The CDR3 DNA sequence: TGTGCCAGCAGTTTAGCTGATCCGAATGAGCAGTTCTTC.

This clonotype came up many times. The V gene is TRBV20-1, the J gene TRBJ2-3; 9 bases agree with TRBD2. Germline loops: CDR1 DFQATT, CDR2 SNEGSKA (reference sequence). The CDR3 contains 15 residues. V lost 5 bases to trimming and J lost 0 bases; unmatched junction nucleotides: 6. CDR3 in DNA: TGCAGTGCTGTCATGCGGGGGGGCAGCACAGATACGCAGTATTTT. Translating gives CSAVMRGGSTDTQYF.

The chain is built from TRBV5-1 and TRBJ2-2; weak D call: TRBD1 (6 bases). This CDR3 region has 17 residues. In germline, CDR1 is SGHRS, CDR2 YFSETQ. V was clipped by 5 bases and J by 1 base, with 18 bases between them. The chain's CDR3 is CASRTLHRDKNTGELFF. The DNA for the CDR3 is TGCGCCAGCAGAACTCTTCACCGGGACAAGAACACCGGGGAGCTGTTTTTT.

The chain recombines TRBV14 with TRBJ2-4; the match to TRBD1 covers 8 bases. This CDR3 has 16 amino acids. V shed 5 bases, J shed 8 bases, and the junction held 14 bases outside the gene matches. Looked up from germline, CDR1 is SGHDN and CDR2 is FVKESK. The CDR3 reads CASSDKTGAGRDIQYF. The CDR3 bases are TGTGCCAGCAGCGACAAGACAGGGGCTGGAAGGGACATTCAGTACTTC.

This clonotype has only a few counts. The chain uses TRBV28 and TRBJ1-5; perhaps TRBD1 as D (6 bases). Trimming shortened V by 8 bases and J by 0 bases, and 14 bases separated the two germline ends. The CDR3 is made up of 15 amino acids. Germline V gene sequence: CDR1 MDHEN, CDR2 SYDVKM. CDR3 sequence reads: CASWDTLYSNQPQHF. The CDR3 coding sequence is TGTGCCAGCTGGGACACCCTCTATAGCAATCAGCCCCAGCATTTT.

This rearrangement joins TRBV6-1 to TRBJ1-3; D perhaps matches TRBD1 (5 bases). Germline V lookup: CDR1 MNHNS, CDR2 SASEGT. The CDR3 has 16 amino acids. V was pared by 6 bases and J by 1 base, with 16 bases between. DNA of the CDR3: TGTGCCAGCAGCCGTGACAGCGCGTCGTCTGGAAACACCATATATTTT. The encoded protein is CASSRDSASSGNTIYF.

In DNA, the CDR3 is TGCGCCAGCAGCCGTGGACAGCGAGGCGAGCCCCAGCATTTT. This gives the protein CASSRGQRGEPQHF. The chain joins TRBV5-1 to TRBJ1-5, with a tentative D call TRBD1 (6 bases). V lost 4 bases and J 8 bases, leaving 16 bases between the germline ends. The CDR3 length is 14 residues. Per the germline V gene, CDR1 is SGHRS and CDR2 is YFSETQ.

This clonotype was detected a few times. The J gene is TRBJ2-3, the V gene TRBV20-1; the D is unclear. The CDR3 covers 12 residues. The germline V gene encodes CDR1 DFQATT and CDR2 SNEGSKA (reference sequence). Trimming took 3 bases from V and 5 from J, leaving 9 bases between them. The CDR3 here is CSARVSGDTQYF. In nucleotides, the CDR3 is TGCAGTGCTAGGGTTTCGGGAGATACGCAGTATTTT.